Following are 27 T cell receptor beta chains from one sample sequenced in a study of T cell repertoires in cytomegalovirus infection. TCRdb passed the reads through MiXCR, listing each CDR3 protein once. The table records more than 400,000 distinct CDR3 sequences, approximately 26% of them present only once. The sequencing sample was made of PBMCs. Receptor source: a human donor in good health (CMV status not recorded). Some clones in this sample may be carry-over from other donors' samples.

The rearrangement joins TRBV5-4 to TRBJ2-5; D unresolved. The length of the CDR3 is 13 residues. Germline CDR1 SGHNT, CDR2 YYREEE (reference sequence). Deletions cut 2 bases from V and 2 bases from J, with 7 bases between. The CDR3 DNA is TGTGCCAGCAGCTTACAATCACAAGAGACCCAGTACTTC. Translating it yields CASSLQSQETQYF.

This chain links TRBV5-4 with TRBJ1-1, with D possibly TRBD1 on 5 matching bases. Deletions cut 2 bases from V and 7 bases from J, with 12 bases between. Germline V gene sequence: CDR1 SGHNT, CDR2 YYREEE (reference sequence). The CDR3 spans 13 residues. The CDR3 spells CASSLSTELEAFF. The CDR3 coding sequence is TGTGCCAGCAGCTTATCGACAGAACTTGAAGCTTTCTTT.

This sequence joins TRBV7-8 and TRBJ1-3; 9 positions agree with TRBD1. The CDR3 runs to 17 residues. J gave up 0 bases and V 6 bases, and 9 bases lay outside the gene matches. Germline CDR1 SGHVS, CDR2 FQNEAQ. CDR3 loop: CASSQPRDRASGNTIYF. The CDR3, as DNA: TGTGCCAGCAGTCAACCCCGGGACAGGGCCTCTGGAAACACCATATATTTT.

This clonotype was seen once. This sequence joins TRBV27 and TRBJ2-1; 11 bases agree with TRBD2. There are 16 residues in the CDR3. From germline, CDR1 is MNHEY and CDR2 SMNVEV (reference sequence). Trimming took 5 bases from V and 8 from J; bases not matched to a gene: 11. Written as DNA, the CDR3 is TGTGCCAGCAGTCCCAGACTAGCGGGAACCCCCCATGAGCAGTTCTTC. Its protein product is CASSPRLAGTPHEQFF.

The chain is built from TRBV9 and TRBJ2-3; 7 nucleotides match TRBD2. V lost 0 bases, J lost 1 base, and 5 bases stayed unmatched. CDR1 and CDR2 from the germline V gene are SGDLS and YYNGEE. The CDR3 is made up of 16 amino acids. The CDR3 sequence is CASSVVSAGGTDTQYF. In DNA, the CDR3 is TGTGCCAGCAGCGTAGTATCCGCGGGGGGCACAGATACGCAGTATTTT. Looking up the rest from reference TRBV9 and TRBJ2-3 gives the full variable domain: DSGVTQTPKHLITATGQRVTLRCSPRSGDLSVYWYQQSLDQGLQFLIQYYNGEERAKGNILERFSAQQFPDLHSELNLSSLELGDSALYFCASSVVSAGGTDTQYFGPGTRLTVL.

In this sample, this clonotype turned up a few times. The gene calls are TRBV11-3 and TRBJ1-1; 8 bases match TRBD1. V trimming: 4 bases; J trimming: 3 bases; junction bases outside the gene matches: 13. This CDR3 is 17 amino acids long. Germline CDR1 is SGHNT and CDR2 is YENEEA. In nucleotides, the CDR3 is TGTGCCAGCAGCTGGGGGGACAGGAAGGGCGCTGACACTGAAGCTTTCTTT. It codes for CASSWGDRKGADTEAFF.

This clonotype was observed a single time. V gene TRBV5-1 combines with J gene TRBJ2-1, with 7 bases identical to TRBD2. This CDR3 is built from 17 residues. V lost 0 bases to trimming and J lost 7 bases; unmatched junction nucleotides: 13. Germline-derived CDR1 and CDR2 are SGHRS and YFSETQ. The CDR3 reads CASSLGIRGRAPNEQFF. As DNA, the CDR3 is TGCGCCAGCAGCTTGGGGATTCGGGGGAGGGCCCCGAATGAGCAGTTCTTC.

This clonotype was picked up a small number of times. The chain links TRBV6-2 or TRBV6-3 to TRBJ2-1, with 13 bases lining up with TRBD2. The V segment lost 5 bases and the J segment 6 bases; nucleotides outside the gene matches: 4. The CDR3 runs 15 residues. CDR1 is MNHEY and CDR2 is SVGEGT in the germline V gene. The CDR3 spells CASSELAGGANEQFF. The CDR3 DNA reads TGTGCCAGCAGTGAACTAGCGGGAGGGGCCAATGAGCAGTTCTTC.

This clonotype occurred many times. As DNA, the CDR3 is TGTGCCAGCAGTCCCTCAAGGGAGCAGTACTTC. This encodes CASSPSREQYF. V and J are TRBV7-2 and TRBJ2-7; D uncertain. The V gene's germline CDR1 is SGHTA and CDR2 FQGNSA. The V end was cut by 6 bases, the J end by 7 bases, with 10 bases between. The CDR3 has 11 residues.

This clonotype was counted only a few times. The CDR3 loop is CASSSPSDSGNTIYF. The CDR3 region has the DNA TGTGCCAGCAGCTCCCCCTCCGACTCTGGAAACACCATATATTTT. J is TRBJ1-3 and V is TRBV7-6; D is unresolved. Germline V gives CDR1 SGHVS, CDR2 FNYEAQ. The V end was cut by 4 bases, the J end by 0 bases, with 10 bases between. The CDR3 extends over 15 amino acids.

In this sample, this clonotype turned up once. This chain connects TRBV4-1 to TRBJ1-2; D gene unclear. V gave up 1 base and J gave up 4 bases, with 10 bases separating them. Germline assignment: CDR1 MGHRA and CDR2 YSYEKL. The CDR3 consists of 14 residues. The CDR3 sequence is CASSQVGESYGYTF. CDR3 bases: TGCGCCAGCAGCCAAGTTGGAGAATCCTATGGCTACACCTTC.

This clonotype was seen at least ten times. An end of the junction differs from the germline gene, which may be a read error. The chain employs TRBV7-2 and TRBJ2-1; 7 bases map to TRBD2. Germline V gene sequence: CDR1 SGHTA, CDR2 FQGNSA. This CDR3 is built from 15 residues. As DNA, the CDR3 is TGTGCCAGCAGCCCCAGCGGGGCCGACTACGATGAGCAGTTCTTC. It is translated as CASSPSGADYDEQFF.

In this sample, this clonotype turned up many times. The chain carries TRBV11-3 and TRBJ2-2; TRBD2 matches at 10 bases. The CDR3 spans 18 residues. Trimming removed 5 bases from V and 0 bases from J; junction bases left unmatched: 9. The germline V gene encodes CDR1 SGHNT and CDR2 YENEEA. The CDR3 region is CASSPNIGLAANTGELFF. The CDR3 coding sequence is TGTGCCAGCAGCCCTAACATAGGACTAGCGGCGAACACCGGGGAGCTGTTTTTT.

This chain links TRBV6-2 or TRBV6-3 with TRBJ2-5; D ambiguous. CDR1 is MNHEY and CDR2 is SVGEGT in the germline V gene. V lost 0 bases, J lost 1 base, and 9 bases lay in between. The CDR3 is made up of 15 amino acids. CDR3: CASSYSSRSQETQYF. The CDR3 bases are TGTGCCAGCAGTTACTCGTCCAGGAGCCAAGAGACCCAGTACTTC.

This chain's CDR3 is CASSLRPLGQGANEQYF. CDR3 coding DNA: TGCGCCAGCAGCTTGCGGCCTCTGGGACAGGGGGCCAACGAGCAGTACTTC. The gene calls are TRBV5-1 and TRBJ2-7; TRBD1 aligns across 12 bases. Germline CDR1 SGHRS, CDR2 YFSETQ. The CDR3 loop spans 17 amino acids. V lost 1 base to trimming and J lost 5 bases; unmatched junction nucleotides: 10.

The rearrangement uses TRBV6-1 and TRBJ2-3; D might be TRBD2 (6 bases). Germline loops: CDR1 MNHNS, CDR2 SASEGT. The ends were cut back, 6 bases at V and 3 bases at J, with 16 bases in the middle. This CDR3 comprises 15 residues. The CDR3 region has the DNA TGTGCCAGCAGGTCTTCCGGGGGTTCGACAGATACGCAGTATTTT. It encodes CASRSSGGSTDTQYF.

The chain links TRBV28 to TRBJ1-1, with TRBD1 matching 9 bases. The CDR3 has 16 amino acids. Germline CDR1 and CDR2: MDHEN and SYDVKM. Trimming took 4 bases from V and 1 from J; bases not matched to a gene: 7. The CDR3 region is CASSSGDRGKNTEAFF. The DNA for the CDR3 is TGTGCCAGCAGTTCGGGAGACAGGGGGAAGAACACTGAAGCTTTCTTT.

This clonotype occurred a few times. The rearrangement uses TRBV12-3 or TRBV12-4 and TRBJ2-1; TRBD2 matches 14 bases. There are 15 residues in the CDR3. V shed 5 bases and J 10 bases; nucleotides not matched to a gene: 7. The CDR3 spells CASSAGLAGAREQFF. CDR3 DNA sequence: TGTGCCAGCAGTGCGGGACTAGCGGGAGCAAGGGAGCAGTTCTTC.

This clonotype was counted ten times or more. The rearrangement links TRBV7-2 to TRBJ1-5; 11 bases fit TRBD1. The CDR3 is made up of 15 amino acids. Unmatched junction bases numbered 14, after V lost 8 bases and J lost 11 bases. Germline V gene sequence: CDR1 SGHTA, CDR2 FQGNSA. CDR3 sequence reads: CASRSGQGADWTQHF. CDR3 sequence (DNA): TGTGCCAGCCGCAGTGGACAGGGGGCTGATTGGACCCAGCATTTT.

The rearrangement uses TRBV24-1 and TRBJ2-1; 8 positions match TRBD2. V shed 4 bases, J shed 4 bases, and the junction held 8 bases outside the gene matches. Germline loops: CDR1 KGHDR, CDR2 SFDVKD. The CDR3 totals 16 residues. CDR3 sequence (DNA): TGTGCCACCAGTGACCCGAGCGGGAGAGGGTACAATGAGCAGTTCTTC. Its protein is CATSDPSGRGYNEQFF.

This clonotype was observed at least ten times. The chain has TRBV7-6 and TRBJ2-1; D gene unclear. CDR1 is SGHVS, CDR2 FNYEAQ, per germline. Trimming cost V 5 bases and J 5 bases, with 7 bases left between them. The CDR3 spans 12 residues. CDR3 region: CASSPDHNEQFF. The CDR3 nucleotides read TGTGCCAGCAGCCCAGACCACAATGAGCAGTTCTTC.

V and J are TRBV27 and TRBJ1-1; TRBD1 aligns across 8 bases. V was pared by 2 bases and J by 1 base, with 3 bases of the junction left unmatched. Germline loops: CDR1 MNHEY, CDR2 SMNVEV (reference sequence). The CDR3 has 15 amino acids. The chain's CDR3 is CASSLLGTGNTEAFF. The CDR3, as DNA: TGTGCCAGCAGTTTACTCGGGACAGGGAACACTGAAGCTTTCTTT.

This clonotype was seen a few times. V and J are TRBV12-5 and TRBJ2-7; no clear D gene. The germline gives CDR1 LGHNT, CDR2 FRNRAP. Trimming removed 7 bases from V and 3 bases from J, with 16 bases in between. The CDR3 length is 14 residues. The CDR3 loop is CASAPQWSYYEQYV. CDR3 in DNA: TGTGCTAGTGCCCCTCAGTGGTCCTACTACGAGCAGTACGTC.

A few counts support this clonotype. This sequence joins TRBV25-1 and TRBJ2-3; 7 positions agree with TRBD1. This CDR3 is built from 17 residues. Germline CDR1 reads MGHDK; CDR2 reads SYGVNS. The J segment lost 1 base and the V segment lost 2 bases, leaving 9 bases of the junction unmatched. The CDR3 is CASSEPITGVGTDTQYF. The CDR3 nucleotides are TGTGCCAGCAGTGAACCTATCACAGGGGTTGGCACAGATACGCAGTATTTT. The whole variable domain, remainder taken from reference TRBV25-1 and TRBJ2-3, is EADIYQTPRYLVIGTGKKITLECSQTMGHDKMYWYQQDPGMELHLIHYSYGVNSTEKGDLSSESTVSRIRTEHFPLTLESARPSHTSQYLCASSEPITGVGTDTQYFGPGTRLTVL.

The V call is TRBV15, the J call TRBJ2-5; D remains unclear. Trimming removed 3 bases at V and 4 bases at J, with 3 bases between. Germline-derived CDR1 and CDR2 are LNHNV and YYDKDF (reference sequence). The CDR3 is made up of 11 amino acids. The CDR3 reads CATSRRETQYF. CDR3 coding DNA: TGTGCCACCAGCAGGCGAGAGACCCAGTACTTC.

The sample holds many counts of this clonotype. The V and J genes are TRBV7-2 and TRBJ2-5; 9 nucleotides line up with TRBD2. V shed 4 bases, J shed 1 base, and the junction held 19 bases outside the gene matches. The CDR3 length is 20 residues. The germline V gene encodes CDR1 SGHTA and CDR2 FQGNSA. The CDR3 sequence is CASSSSSLRGGRGFQETQYF. The DNA of the CDR3 is TGTGCCAGCAGCTCGAGTTCCCTGAGGGGCGGGAGGGGGTTCCAAGAGACCCAGTACTTC. Looking up the rest from reference TRBV7-2 and TRBJ2-5 gives the full variable domain: GAGVSQSPSNKVTEKGKDVELRCDPISGHTALYWYRQSLGQGLEFLIYFQGNSAPDKSGLPSDRFSAERTGGSVSTLTIQRTQQEDSAVYLCASSSSSLRGGRGFQETQYFGPGTRLLVL.

The chain links TRBV6-2 or TRBV6-3 to TRBJ1-2, with D maybe TRBD1 (6 bases). Germline V CDR1 and CDR2: MNHEY, SVGEGT. V shed 3 bases and J shed 8 bases, with 16 bases lying between them. CDR3 size: 14 residues. CDR3 residues: CASSYSTGRGGYTF. CDR3 DNA sequence: TGTGCCAGCAGTTATTCGACAGGCCGTGGAGGCTACACCTTC.